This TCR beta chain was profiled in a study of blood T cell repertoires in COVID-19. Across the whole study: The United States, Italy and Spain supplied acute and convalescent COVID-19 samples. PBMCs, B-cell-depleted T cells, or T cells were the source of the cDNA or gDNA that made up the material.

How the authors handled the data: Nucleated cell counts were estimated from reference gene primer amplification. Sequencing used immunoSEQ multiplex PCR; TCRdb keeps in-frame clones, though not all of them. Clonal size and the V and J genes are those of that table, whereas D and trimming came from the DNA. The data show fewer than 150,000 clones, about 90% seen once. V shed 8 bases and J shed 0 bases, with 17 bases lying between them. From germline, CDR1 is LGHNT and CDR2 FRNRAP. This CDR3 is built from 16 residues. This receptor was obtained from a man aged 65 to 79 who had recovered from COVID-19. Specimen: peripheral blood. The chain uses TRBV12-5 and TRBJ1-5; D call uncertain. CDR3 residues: CASSTGGLNSNQPQHF. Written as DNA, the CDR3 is TGTGCTAGTTCCACGGGAGGGCTAAATAGCAATCAGCCCCAGCATTTT.